This paragraph reports one T cell receptor beta chain. This sample was taken from a study of a mutant IDH1 vaccine in newly diagnosed glioma. Across the study: Most had both radiotherapy and temozolomide beforehand; others had only one.

Documented time point: baseline, week 1 (first vaccination visit). As to treatment: pre-vaccination baseline after standard-of-care therapy. The method was immunoSEQ multiplex PCR; TCRdb's version includes in-frame clones alone and lacks a portion of them. The sample carries 65,000 to 70,000 clones, around 88% recorded once. The CDR3 spans 14 residues. Per the germline V gene, CDR1 is LNHDA and CDR2 is SQIVND (reference sequence). The V and J ends lost 7 bases and 0 bases respectively, with 10 bases between them. Sequenced material: peripheral blood mononuclear cells (PBMCs), taken from a glioma patient treated with radiotherapy, temozolomide or both. The TCR comes from a woman aged 18-29 years with glioma. Some clones in this sample may be carry-over from other donors' samples. The chain links TRBV19 to TRBJ1-3, with D unclear. CDR3: CASKKSSSGNTIYF. DNA of the CDR3: TGTGCCAGTAAAAAGTCCAGCTCTGGAAACACCATATATTTT.